This entry lists 16 T cell receptor beta chains sequenced from one sample in a study of shared clonotypes between healthy human individuals. Assay used: immunoSEQ multiplex PCR; TCRdb lists only in-frame clones, some missing. The table lists over a million clones, 75% to 80% of them singletons, with 0.5% to 0.65% in the top ten. Sequencing input: memory CD4+ T cells from PBMCs. Subset of the sample: CD45RA-negative fraction. All receptors come from a man aged 18 to 35 in good health. Some clones in this sample may be carry-over from other donors' samples.

The rearrangement links TRBV28 to TRBJ2-1; 10 bases map to TRBD1. CDR1 is MDHEN, CDR2 SYDVKM, per germline. The CDR3 contains 12 residues. Germline trimming cut 5 bases from V and 8 bases from J; bases unmatched to any gene: 0. The CDR3 bases are TGTGCCAGCAGTGGGACAGGGGATGAGCAGTTCTTC. Protein product: CASSGTGDEQFF.

V and J are TRBV5-1 and TRBJ1-2; D unclear. Germline CDR1 is SGHRS and CDR2 is YFSETQ. V was pared by 4 bases and J by 2 bases, with 9 bases between. The CDR3 consists of 13 residues. For the CDR3, the DNA is TGCGCCAGCAGCCCGGGAGTGAACTATGGCTACACCTTC. Its protein is CASSPGVNYGYTF. The full variable domain, in which reference TRBV5-1 and TRBJ1-2 provide the parts outside the CDR3, is KAGVTQTPRYLIKTRGQQVTLSCSPISGHRSVSWYQQTPGQGLQFLFEYFSETQRNKGNFPGRFSGRQFSNSRSEMNVSTLELGDSALYLCASSPGVNYGYTFGSGTRLTVV.

J is TRBJ2-1 and V is TRBV15; D gene uncertain. Germline values: CDR1 LNHNV, CDR2 YYDKDF (reference sequence). V was shortened by 4 bases and J by 6 bases, with 10 bases between the two germline ends. This CDR3 spans 13 amino acids. The chain's CDR3 is CATSTGRLNEQFF. CDR3 sequence (DNA): TGTGCCACCAGCACCGGTCGGCTCAATGAGCAGTTCTTC.

This chain joins TRBV5-4 and TRBJ2-3; D gene ambiguous. Trimming removed 0 bases at V and 2 bases at J, with 7 bases between. Germline V gene lookup returns CDR1 SGHNT and CDR2 YYREEE (reference sequence). CDR3 length: 14 amino acids. CDR3 amino acids: CASSLEDPTDTQYF. DNA for the CDR3: TGTGCCAGCAGCTTGGAGGACCCCACAGATACGCAGTATTTT.

The rearrangement joins TRBV5-1 to TRBJ2-3; TRBD1 is a possible D gene (6 bases). Germline CDR1 reads SGHRS; CDR2 reads YFSETQ. V lost 0 bases to trimming and J lost 0 bases, with 11 bases between them. This CDR3 is 16 amino acids long. CDR3: CASSLATGGSTDTQYF. DNA of the CDR3: TGCGCCAGCAGCTTGGCGACAGGTGGGAGCACAGATACGCAGTATTTT. The entire variable domain, with the rest obtained from reference TRBV5-1 and TRBJ2-3, is as follows: KAGVTQTPRYLIKTRGQQVTLSCSPISGHRSVSWYQQTPGQGLQFLFEYFSETQRNKGNFPGRFSGRQFSNSRSEMNVSTLELGDSALYLCASSLATGGSTDTQYFGPGTRLTVL.

The chain uses TRBV2 and TRBJ2-3; TRBD2 matches at 11 bases. CDR1 and CDR2 (germline): SNHLY, FYNNEI. V gave up 4 bases and J gave up 2 bases; unmatched junction bases: 8. CDR3 length: 17 residues. The CDR3 nucleotides read TGTGCCAGCAGTGCTGTAACTAGCGGGAGTATCACAGATACGCAGTATTTT. Translation: CASSAVTSGSITDTQYF.

The gene calls are TRBV4-2 and TRBJ2-1; 12 nucleotides align to TRBD2. Germline V gene lookup returns CDR1 LGHNA and CDR2 YNFKEQ. CDR3 length: 16 residues. Losses at the gene ends were 0 bases for V and 7 bases for J; bases not matched to a gene: 4. DNA for the CDR3: TGTGCCAGCAGCCAAGACCTCGGGACTAGCGGGAATGAGCAGTTCTTC. As protein: CASSQDLGTSGNEQFF.

The chain has TRBV28 and TRBJ2-1; D perhaps matches TRBD2 (6 bases). This CDR3 comprises 13 residues. Per germline, CDR1 MDHEN and CDR2 SYDVKM. Trimming took off 2 bases at V and 9 bases at J, with 11 bases between the two ends. CDR3 bases: TGTGCCAGCAGTTTACCCAGGAGGGGTGAGCAGTTCTTC. Translating gives CASSLPRRGEQFF.

This clone has a single count. The gene calls are TRBV7-2 and TRBJ2-7; tentatively, D is TRBD1 or TRBD2 (5 bases each). V was clipped by 0 bases and J by 2 bases, with 14 bases between them. Germline V gene sequence: CDR1 SGHTA, CDR2 FQGNSA. The length of the CDR3 is 16 residues. CDR3 protein: CASSLASGTSTYEQYF. CDR3 in DNA: TGTGCCAGCAGCTTAGCGTCCGGGACCTCTACCTACGAGCAGTACTTC.

This clone showed up just a few times. The J gene is TRBJ2-3, the V gene TRBV15; a possible D gene is TRBD1 (7 bases). The CDR3 totals 12 residues. Trimming pared 3 bases from V and 14 bases from J, leaving 15 bases between. CDR1 and CDR2 from the germline V gene are LNHNV and YYDKDF (reference sequence). CDR3 nucleotide sequence: TGTGCCACCAGCAGTGAGGGGGCGCGGGGGTATTTT. It codes for CATSSEGARGYF.

In this sample, this clone turned up a few times. CDR3 DNA: TGCAGCGCCCACGGGGTGGGCGGGGGCAGGACTGAAGCTTTCTTT. Translating it yields CSAHGVGGGRTEAFF. V gene TRBV29-1 combines with J gene TRBJ1-1, with a tentative D call TRBD1 (6 bases). CDR3 length: 15 residues. Deletions cut 7 bases from V and 5 bases from J, with 23 bases between. Germline V CDR1 and CDR2: SQVTM, ANQGSEA.

The V and J genes are TRBV11-2 and TRBJ1-1; 7 bases map to TRBD1. The CDR3 contains 16 residues. Germline values: CDR1 SGHAT, CDR2 FQNNGV. Trimming took 4 bases from V and 0 from J; bases not matched to a gene: 8. CDR3 sequence: CASSSTRGQLNTEAFF. The DNA for the CDR3 is TGTGCCAGCAGCTCCACACGGGGACAGTTGAACACTGAAGCTTTCTTT.

This chain links TRBV5-1 with TRBJ2-5; no definite D call. Between the trimmed V and J ends, which lost 1 base and 2 bases, there was a span of 9 bases. This CDR3 contains 14 residues. Germline CDR1 SGHRS, CDR2 YFSETQ. The CDR3 DNA sequence: TGCGCCAGCAGCTTGTCCTGGGGACAAGAGACCCAGTACTTC. Encoded protein: CASSLSWGQETQYF.

The chain links TRBV6-6 to TRBJ2-3; D is uncertain. This CDR3 has 13 amino acids. Germline V gene sequence: CDR1 MNHNY, CDR2 SVGAGI (reference sequence). The V end lost 2 bases, the J end lost 5 bases, and 8 bases lay between the germline ends. CDR3 amino acids: CASSYEFGDTQYF. CDR3 bases: TGTGCCAGCAGTTACGAGTTCGGAGATACGCAGTATTTT.

This clone has just a few counts. The sample holds other DNA sequences that translate to the same CDR3. The rearrangement joins TRBV5-1 to TRBJ1-2; D not certain. Trimming stripped 0 bases from V and 0 bases from J, with 6 bases between. CDR1 SGHRS and CDR2 YFSETQ come from the germline V gene. The CDR3 is 14 amino acids. The CDR3 sequence is CASSLGTTNYGYTF. Here the CDR3 DNA reads TGCGCCAGCAGCTTGGGTACAACTAACTATGGCTACACCTTC.

The chain recombines TRBV9 with TRBJ2-2, with a weak D call TRBD2 (5 bases). The V end lost 3 bases, the J end lost 1 base, and 13 bases lay between the germline ends. Per germline, CDR1 SGDLS and CDR2 YYNGEE. The CDR3 sequence is 16 residues long. In nucleotides, the CDR3 is TGTGCCAGCAGCGAACGAGGGAGCGGGAACACCGGGGAGCTGTTTTTT. Its translation: CASSERGSGNTGELFF.